Detailed here is one T cell receptor (beta chain). There is no known antigen for this receptor. No base quality information exists; no much larger clone differs at one position. At diagnosis, peripheral blood, uninvolved tumor-adjacent lung and tumor were collected and were preserved as a mix of fresh-frozen and FFPE material. For TCR repertoire profiling, blood samples were analyzed in the form of peripheral blood mononuclear cells. The CDR3, from cysteine to phenylalanine, totals 13 residues. The sequence is cut down to CDR3 DNA, 39 bases in frame from base 1. Trimming takes 3 bases from V and 0 bases from J, and the germline ends sit 4 bases apart. Per the germline V gene (reference sequence), SEHNR is the CDR1 and FQNEAQ is the CDR2. The data stem from a study of T cells in localized non-small cell lung cancer (dated by TCRdb to 2019 to 2021). With respect to the entire study: Comparing tumors with uninvolved tumor-adjacent lungs, the study looked at the T cell repertoires of 220 or so patients with early-stage NSCLC. The cohort comprised roughly 240 treatment-naïve NSCLC patients with resected, localized lung tumors. A mean age of approximately 66 years was recorded for the NSCLC patients, of whom approximately 130 were male and more than 85 were female.

The immunoSEQ Assay was used to sequence TCR beta CDR3 regions from DNA. For the original study's pipeline: T cell density was computed as TCR beta template counts normalized to usable DNA estimated by amplifying housekeeping genes. Richness was estimated with the preseqR package, extrapolating to 400,000 templates for PBMC samples and 120,000 templates for tissue samples. Clonality was defined as one minus Pielou's evenness. To identify tissue-enriched TCRs, differential abundance testing was run on productive amino-acid clonotypes with a minimum total count of 5 and an alpha of 0.1. Repertoire overlap between compartments was quantified with the Jaccard Index and Morisita Overlap Index. GLIPH clustered TCR beta CDR3s with public tetramer-defined viral CDR3s; viral motifs required at least three viral sequences plus V-gene enrichment. Sourced from immuneACCESS, this table was stored by TCRdb with only in-frame sequences that have V and J called. A share of the clones is absent; for the studies checked, an unresolved V gene accounts for under half, and the remainder has no known explanation. The DNA gave D and trimming, while V, J and clone size come from that table. The sample records about 31,000 clones, roughly 90% of which are singletons. Around 4% of the sample rests with the top ten.

General conclusions and limits of the study: The highest T cell clonality was observed in uninvolved tumor-adjacent lung, where clonality exceeded that of tumor, suggesting that antigenic responses were more focused in uninvolved tumor-adjacent lung. Higher blood T cell density associated with longer overall survival, while higher adjacent-lung clonality associated with shorter survival. Since the design was exploratory, TCR variables were selected using unadjusted p-values with no false-discovery rate correction. A median of roughly 50 of the top 100 tumor clones turned up in the paired uninvolved adjacent lung, and around 27 of those clones also ranked among the top 100 of that same adjacent lung. Because multi-region tumor sequencing was not performed, intratumor heterogeneity could not be ruled out.

The receptor's source is a woman aged 35 to 75 with stage III lung adenocarcinoma. This receptor chain uses TRBV7-9 and TRBJ2-3; the D gene identity is not certain. The sample consisted of peripheral blood mononuclear cells, taken before any cancer treatment. In nucleotides, the sequence is TGTGCCAGCAGCTTCGGGAGCACAGATACGCAGTATTTT. Translated, it reads CASSFGSTDTQYF.